Following are 9 T cell receptor beta chains from one sample sequenced in a study of CD8+CD57+ T cells in acquired aplastic anemia. CDR3 and TCR beta VDJ profiling relied on a genomic DNA template. TCRdb re-called the reads with MiXCR, one entry per CDR3 protein. The profile shows about 170,000 distinct CDR3 sequences, just under 65% of them singletons. The sample taken for sequencing was sorted CD4+, CD8+, or CD8+CD57+ T cells (not recorded which) from PBMCs. The receptor set was obtained from a human donor in good health.

This sequence joins TRBV29-1 and TRBJ2-3; D is unresolved. The CDR3 totals 13 residues. Germline V lookup: CDR1 SQVTM, CDR2 ANQGSEA. V lost 3 bases to trimming and J lost 4 bases, with 11 bases between them. The CDR3 here is CSVDDIYPDTQYF. For the CDR3, the DNA is TGCAGCGTTGATGACATTTACCCAGATACGCAGTATTTT.

This clonotype was detected only a few times. A much larger clone is a single base away; this may be a read error. The chain carries TRBV5-6 and TRBJ2-3; D is uncertain. This CDR3 is 12 amino acids long. The germline gives CDR1 SGHDT, CDR2 YYEEEE. V lost 3 bases and J 0 bases, leaving 2 bases between the germline ends. CDR3 in amino acids: CASSCSTDTQYF. The CDR3 DNA reads as TGTGCCAGCAGCTGCAGCACAGATACGCAGTATTTT. The whole variable domain, filled in from reference TRBV5-6 and TRBJ2-3, reads DAGVTQSPTHLIKTRGQQVTLRCSPKSGHDTVSWYQQALGQGPQFIFQYYEEEERQRGNFPDRFSGHQFPNYSSELNVNALLLGDSALYLCASSCSTDTQYFGPGTRLTVL.

Concerning this clonotype: An end of the junction does not agree with germline; a read error may underlie this. The V call is TRBV24-1, the J call TRBJ1-2, with 12 bases matching TRBD1. The CDR3 contains 17 residues. Germline-derived CDR1 and CDR2 are KGHDR and SFDVKD. For the CDR3, the DNA is TGTGCCACCAGTGATCGGGGACAGGGGGCGAAAGACTATGGCTACACTTTC. Translated, it gives CATSDRGQGAKDYGYTF.

This clonotype showed up many times. V usage is TRBV20-1 and J usage is TRBJ2-1; 8 bases map to TRBD2. The CDR3 has 16 amino acids. The V gene's germline CDR1 is DFQATT and CDR2 SNEGSKA (reference sequence). The V segment lost 0 bases and the J segment 9 bases; nucleotides outside the gene matches: 13. CDR3: CSARDPRLALFSEQFF. CDR3 bases: TGCAGTGCTAGAGATCCGAGACTAGCGTTGTTCAGTGAGCAGTTCTTC.

The V and J genes are TRBV19 and TRBJ2-5, with 9 bases aligning to TRBD1. CDR3 length equals 13 residues. J was trimmed by 10 bases and V by 7 bases; bases with no gene match: 10. The V gene's germline CDR1 is LNHDA and CDR2 SQIVND (reference sequence). CDR3 amino acids: CASMGTGYNDQYF. The CDR3 DNA reads as TGTGCCAGTATGGGGACAGGGTACAATGACCAGTACTTC.

The rearrangement links TRBV10-3 to TRBJ2-3, with 9 positions matching TRBD2. The J segment lost 4 bases and the V segment lost 7 bases, leaving 9 bases of the junction unmatched. Germline V gene sequence: CDR1 ENHRY, CDR2 SYGVKD. The CDR3 consists of 15 residues. The CDR3 DNA sequence: TGTGCCATCAAGGGTAGCCAGCGGGGGGCAGATACGCAGTATTTT. Amino acids: CAIKGSQRGADTQYF.

V and J are TRBV7-8 and TRBJ2-3; 8 bases fit TRBD2. With V trimmed by 5 bases and J by 5 bases, 12 bases remained unmatched. The CDR3 runs to 16 residues. CDR1 is SGHVS and CDR2 is FQNEAQ in the germline V gene. The CDR3: CASSARLAPVEDTQYF. CDR3 in DNA: TGTGCCAGCAGCGCCCGACTAGCGCCGGTCGAAGATACGCAGTATTTT.

This clonotype came up many times. The rearrangement links TRBV15 to TRBJ1-2; D might be TRBD1 (5 bases). Germline CDR1 LNHNV, CDR2 YYDKDF (reference sequence). V was shortened by 0 bases and J by 11 bases, with 13 bases between the two germline ends. The CDR3 covers 13 residues. The CDR3: CATSRDGDLGYTF. Here the CDR3 DNA reads TGTGCCACCAGCAGAGATGGGGACTTGGGTTACACCTTC.

This clonotype appeared once. A much larger clone sits a single nucleotide away, making a read error possible. The chain has TRBV5-6 and TRBJ2-6; possibly TRBD1 for D (5 bases). The CDR3 totals 18 residues. CDR1 and CDR2 from the germline V gene are SGHDT and YYEEEE. CDR3 in DNA: TGTGCCAGCAGCTTGGCGCCCGTATCCTACTCTGGGGCCAACGTCCTGGCTTTC. Residues: CASSLAPVSYSGANVLAF.